The 21 T cell receptor beta chains in this list originate from one sample, sequenced in a study of early T cells in non-severe SARS-CoV-2 infection. TCRdb reanalysed the 5' RACE reads using MiXCR and keeps one entry per CDR3 protein. The table lists tens of thousands of distinct CDR3 sequences, about 10% of them singletons, with under 2% in the top ten. Specimen: whole blood. The receptors were sampled from an adult who was a healthcare worker with PCR-confirmed SARS-CoV-2 infection or an uninfected control (not recorded which).

V and J are TRBV12-5 and TRBJ2-3, with 7 positions matching TRBD1. The V and J ends lost 5 bases and 6 bases, in that order; junction bases with no gene match: 5. This CDR3 has 13 amino acids. Germline CDR1 is LGHNT and CDR2 is FRNRAP. The CDR3: CASGLRQGDTQYF. As DNA, the CDR3 is TGTGCTAGTGGTCTGAGACAGGGCGATACGCAGTATTTT.

This chain joins TRBV29-1 and TRBJ1-2, with 9 bases that match TRBD1. Germline lookup yields CDR1 SQVTM and CDR2 ANQGSEA. V lost 5 bases to trimming and J lost 3 bases; unmatched junction nucleotides: 7. The CDR3 has 14 residues. In DNA, the CDR3 is TGCAGCGTTACCGGACAGGGGACGCACTATGGCTACACCTTC. As protein: CSVTGQGTHYGYTF.

This clonotype came up many times. The V and J genes are TRBV18 and TRBJ2-3, with D uncertain. CDR1 and CDR2 from the germline V gene are KGHSH and LQKENI. V lost 5 bases and J lost 3, with 12 bases in between. This CDR3 has 14 residues. The CDR3 protein is CASSAFRGTDTQYF. In DNA form, the CDR3 reads TGTGCCAGCTCAGCCTTTAGAGGAACAGATACGCAGTATTTT.

The rearrangement joins TRBV28 to TRBJ1-1; D remains ambiguous. Germline V gene sequence: CDR1 MDHEN, CDR2 SYDVKM. V was cut by 6 bases and J by 3 bases, with 11 bases left in between. This CDR3 has 13 residues. Here the CDR3 reads CASRVNIDTEAFF. CDR3 nucleotide sequence: TGTGCCAGCAGAGTAAACATCGACACTGAAGCTTTCTTT.

This clonotype showed up just a few times. CDR3 loop: CASSQGDYTDTQYF. Here the CDR3 DNA reads TGTGCCAGCAGCCAAGGTGACTACACAGATACGCAGTATTTT. The V gene is TRBV3-1, the J gene TRBJ2-3; D may be TRBD2 (5 bases). V was clipped by 1 base and J by 2 bases, with 7 bases between them. CDR3 length: 14 amino acids. Germline V gene sequence: CDR1 LGHDT, CDR2 YNNKEL (reference sequence).

V is TRBV5-6 and J is TRBJ1-1; D possibly corresponds to TRBD1 (5 bases). The CDR3 is 14 residues long. The V end was cut by 0 bases, the J end by 3 bases, with 9 bases between. Germline V gene data show CDR1 as SGHDT and CDR2 as YYEEEE. Written as DNA, the CDR3 is TGTGCCAGCAGCTTGGTCCCCAGGGACACTGAAGCTTTCTTT. As protein: CASSLVPRDTEAFF.

This clonotype was counted ten times or more. V and J are TRBV6-4 and TRBJ2-3, with D possibly being TRBD1 (6 bases). This CDR3 contains 14 residues. Germline V CDR1 and CDR2: MRHNA, SNTAGT. V lost 3 bases to trimming and J lost 1 base, with 8 bases between them. CDR3 residues: CASSEKGGTDTQYF. In DNA, the CDR3 is TGTGCCAGCAGTGAGAAGGGGGGCACAGATACGCAGTATTTT.

This clonotype was recorded at least ten times. The chain uses TRBV7-9 and TRBJ2-3; D may be TRBD1 (5 bases). The CDR3 spans 16 residues. Trimming stripped 2 bases from V and 3 bases from J, with 15 bases between. Germline V gene data show CDR1 as SEHNR and CDR2 as FQNEAQ (reference sequence). The CDR3 DNA follows: TGTGCCAGCAGCTTACAGGCTTGGGGCCAGACAGATACGCAGTATTTT. Its translation is CASSLQAWGQTDTQYF.

This clonotype was counted a few times. The chain combines TRBV6-2 or TRBV6-3 with TRBJ1-1; D is unresolved. CDR1 and CDR2 from the germline V gene are MNHEY and SVGEGT. Trimming took 2 bases from V and 9 from J, leaving 7 bases between them. The length of the CDR3 is 11 residues. In nucleotides, the CDR3 is TGTGCCAGCAGTTACAGGGAAAAAGCTTTCTTT. As protein: CASSYREKAFF.

The sample holds many counts of this clonotype. The J gene is TRBJ2-5, the V gene TRBV20-1; a possible D gene is TRBD2 (7 bases). Per the germline V gene, CDR1 is DFQATT and CDR2 is SNEGSKA (reference sequence). With 5 bases removed from V and 5 bases from J, the gap between germline ends came to 18 bases. This CDR3 contains 14 residues. The CDR3 DNA follows: TGCAGTGCTCCCTTTCCGGGGGGCGGGGAGACCCAGTACTTC. The encoded protein is CSAPFPGGGETQYF.

This rearrangement joins TRBV7-2 to TRBJ2-5; 13 bases agree with TRBD2. The CDR3 contains 17 residues. The junction had 8 bases not matched to a gene; V was cut back by 5 bases and J by 2 bases. Germline loops: CDR1 SGHTA, CDR2 FQGNSA. The CDR3 DNA is TGTGCCAGCAGCCAAAGACTAGCGGGGGGATTGCAAGAGACCCAGTACTTC. Protein product: CASSQRLAGGLQETQYF.

J is TRBJ2-3 and V is TRBV6-5, with a tentative D call TRBD1 (6 bases). Trimming left V 6 bases short and J 2 bases short, with 12 bases between. This CDR3 contains 14 residues. CDR1 MNHEY and CDR2 SVGAGI come from the germline V gene. The CDR3 here is CASSLGAPTDTQYF. The DNA for the CDR3 is TGTGCCAGCAGCCTGGGGGCACCCACAGATACGCAGTATTTT.

This clonotype has only a few counts. The chain couples TRBV19 to TRBJ1-2; D remains ambiguous. The CDR3 length is 13 residues. The V gene lost 7 bases and the J gene lost 5 bases, with 14 bases spanning the gap. Germline lookup yields CDR1 LNHDA and CDR2 SQIVND (reference sequence). CDR3 in amino acids: CASTPRDYYGYTF. In nucleotides, the CDR3 is TGTGCCAGTACTCCTCGGGATTATTATGGCTACACCTTC.

The rearrangement joins TRBV12-2 to TRBJ2-2; the D call in the table, TRBD2, was not verified against the DNA. TRBV12-2 is marked as a pseudogene. There are 16 residues in the CDR3. The CDR3, as DNA: TGTGCAAGTCGCCCCCGAACAGGGCCCTTTACCGGGGAGCTGTTTTTT. Protein product: CASRPRTGPFTGELFF.

Only a few counts were recorded for this clonotype. V and J are TRBV9 and TRBJ2-1; D not certain. Trimming removed 4 bases from V and 6 bases from J, with 11 bases in between. Per the germline V gene, CDR1 is SGDLS and CDR2 is YYNGEE. The CDR3 sequence is 13 residues long. For the CDR3, the DNA is TGTGCCAGCAGCCCCACCCCTTTCAATGAGCAGTTCTTC. It specifies CASSPTPFNEQFF. Using reference TRBV9 and TRBJ2-1 for the parts outside the CDR3, the full variable domain is DSGVTQTPKHLITATGQRVTLRCSPRSGDLSVYWYQQSLDQGLQFLIQYYNGEERAKGNILERFSAQQFPDLHSELNLSSLELGDSALYFCASSPTPFNEQFFGPGTRLTVL.

This clonotype was observed a handful of times. V and J are TRBV5-1 and TRBJ1-2, with D perhaps TRBD1 (5 bases). Trimming removed 7 bases at V and 8 bases at J, with 24 bases between. This CDR3 is built from 15 residues. Germline CDR1 SGHRS, CDR2 YFSETQ. CDR3 loop: CASSPNLSGSGGYTF. The DNA for the CDR3 is TGCGCCAGCTCACCGAACTTGTCAGGGTCGGGCGGCTACACCTTC.

This clonotype was observed at least ten times. The chain is built from TRBV6-5 and TRBJ2-3; 12 bases align to TRBD2. Trimming at V came to 5 bases and at J to 4 bases, leaving 4 bases not matched to a gene. CDR1 is MNHEY and CDR2 is SVGAGI in the germline V gene. The CDR3 spans 15 residues. The CDR3 nucleotides are TGTGCCAGCAGTCCTAGCGGGGGGGCCCCAGATACGCAGTATTTT. Amino acid sequence: CASSPSGGAPDTQYF.

Concerning this clonotype itself: The junction and the germline gene differ at one end; a read error may be behind it. The V call is TRBV7-7, the J call TRBJ2-1; a possible D gene is TRBD1 (5 bases). There are 15 residues in the CDR3. Germline V CDR1 and CDR2: SSHAT, FNYEAQ (reference sequence). DNA of the CDR3: TGTGCTAGCAGCTTAGGGCAGGGATTACAGGATGAGCAGTTCTTC. This codes for CASSLGQGLQDEQFF.

There are many counts of this clonotype. V gene TRBV20-1 combines with J gene TRBJ2-1, with 10 bases identical to TRBD2. This CDR3 region has 17 residues. The junction had 13 bases not matched to a gene; V was cut back by 3 bases and J by 5 bases. From germline, CDR1 is DFQATT and CDR2 SNEGSKA (reference sequence). The CDR3 is CSARNPLLAGRDNEQFF. CDR3 sequence (DNA): TGCAGTGCTAGGAACCCCTTACTAGCGGGGAGGGACAATGAGCAGTTCTTC.

Many counts were recorded for this clonotype. This rearrangement joins TRBV7-2 to TRBJ1-6; no clear D. This CDR3 has 14 residues. Germline CDR1 reads SGHTA; CDR2 reads FQGNSA. The V end lost 4 bases, the J end lost 10 bases, and 14 bases lay between the germline ends. This CDR3 reads CASSSPKGHSPLHF. The CDR3 bases are TGTGCCAGCAGCTCCCCGAAGGGCCACTCACCCCTCCACTTT.

In its sample, this clonotype was seen many times. The chain couples TRBV20-1 to TRBJ1-5, with D perhaps TRBD1 (5 bases). V gave up 0 bases and J gave up 4 bases, with 19 bases separating them. The CDR3 length is 17 residues. Germline V gives CDR1 DFQATT, CDR2 SNEGSKA (reference sequence). CDR3 sequence (DNA): TGCAGTGCTAGAGATTCGCAGGCCGCGGGGCTTAATCAGCCCCAGCATTTT. It yields the protein CSARDSQAAGLNQPQHF.